This T cell receptor beta chain was sequenced in a study of post-analysis software for immune sequencing data. Study findings and constraints: In patients, about 5 TRBV segments were more frequent than in controls, with TRBV5-6, TRBV5-1 and TRBV20-1 among them. Batch-matched samples strongly co-clustered by F measure. A significant reduction in normalized Chao1 diversity was observed in multiple sclerosis patients versus controls.

This clonotype showed up just a few times. Its target is not known. The TCR beta cDNA libraries carried unique molecular identifiers. TCRdb analysed the PCR reads with MiXCR anew, one entry per CDR3 protein. The sample holds a few hundred thousand distinct CDR3 sequences, roughly 45% seen once. This CDR3 spans 15 amino acids. Per the germline V gene, CDR1 is SEHNR and CDR2 is FQNEAQ (reference sequence). V dropped 5 bases and J dropped 3 bases, with 17 bases sitting between them. The gene calls are TRBV7-9 and TRBJ2-7; tentative D call: TRBD1 (6 bases). This clonotype was sampled from a girl aged 10-17 years with multiple sclerosis. Sequenced sample: blood. The CDR3: CASSPGTGPNYEQYF. In DNA, the CDR3 is TGTGCCAGCAGCCCAGGCACAGGGCCAAACTACGAGCAGTACTTC.